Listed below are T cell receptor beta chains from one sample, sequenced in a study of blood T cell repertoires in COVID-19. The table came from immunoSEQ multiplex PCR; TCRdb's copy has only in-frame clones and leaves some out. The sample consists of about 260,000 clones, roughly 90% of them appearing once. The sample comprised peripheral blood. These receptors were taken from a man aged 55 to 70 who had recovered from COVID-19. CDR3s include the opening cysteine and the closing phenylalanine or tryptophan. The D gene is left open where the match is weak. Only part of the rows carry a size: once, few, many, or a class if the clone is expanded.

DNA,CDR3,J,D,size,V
TGCGCCAGCAGCTTGGACTCCACGCAGTATTTT,CASSLDSTQYF,TRBJ2-3,.,.,TRBV5-1
TGCAGTGCTAACCCTACCGGCTACACCTTC,CSANPTGYTF,TRBJ1-2,.,few,TRBV20-1
TGTGCCAGCAGCTTAGTTCCAATCAACACTGAAGCTTTCTTT,CASSLVPINTEAFF,TRBJ1-1,.,once,TRBV7-2
TGCAGCGTTGAAGGGGACAGGTCCCAGCATTTT,CSVEGDRSQHF,TRBJ1-5,TRBD1,.,TRBV29-1
TGTGCCAGCAGGCGACAGGGATCTGAAGCTTTCTTT,CASRRQGSEAFF,TRBJ1-1,TRBD1,.,TRBV12-3/TRBV12-4
TGCGCCAGCAGCGGGGACAGGTTTTACGAGCAGTACTTC,CASSGDRFYEQYF,TRBJ2-7,TRBD1,.,TRBV5-1
TGTGCCACCAGTGATCGGACAGGGGGCCATAGGTACAATGAGCAGTTCTTC,CATSDRTGGHRYNEQFF,TRBJ2-1,TRBD1,.,TRBV24-1
TGCGCCAGCAGCTTGGATCGGGAGACTAGCGGGGGTGTAAGCTCTGGGGCCAACGTCCTGACTTTC,CASSLDRETSGGVSSGANVLTF,TRBJ2-6,TRBD2,.,TRBV5-1
TGTGCCAGCAGCTTGGTGGGGACAGGGATTGCCAAAAACATTCAGTACTTC,CASSLVGTGIAKNIQYF,TRBJ2-4,TRBD1,.,TRBV5-8
TGTGCCAGCAGCGTAAACCCGGGACTAGCTAACAATGAGCAGTTCTTC,CASSVNPGLANNEQFF,TRBJ2-1,TRBD2,.,TRBV13
TGTGCCAGCAGCCTGGACAACTGGGAGTACTTC,CASSLDNWEYF,TRBJ2-7,.,.,TRBV14
TGTGCCAGCAGCATGACAGGACTCAACTATGGCTACACCTTC,CASSMTGLNYGYTF,TRBJ1-2,.,.,TRBV5-6
TGTGCCAGCAGCCTAACAGGGTCCGGGACTAGCGCTGGAGAGCAGTACTTC,CASSLTGSGTSAGEQYF,TRBJ2-7,TRBD2,.,TRBV4-2
TGTGCCAGCAGTGGGGGGAGGGGCGGAAACACCATATATTTT,CASSGGRGGNTIYF,TRBJ1-3,.,.,TRBV6-6
TGTGCCAGCAGCTTCGACCAGGGGCGAACTGAAAAACTGTTTTTT,CASSFDQGRTEKLFF,TRBJ1-4,.,.,TRBV5-5
TGTGCCATCAGTGACGGAGGAGAGGGTACAGGGGTACGGGGTGGGGCCAACGTCCTGACTTTC,CAISDGGEGTGVRGGANVLTF,TRBJ2-6,TRBD1,.,TRBV10-3
TGTGCCAGCAGCCCCGGGAATCAGCCCCAGCATTTT,CASSPGNQPQHF,TRBJ1-5,.,.,TRBV5-6
TGTGCCAGCAGCTTCCCCGGGACTGGGAACAATGAGCAGTTCTTC,CASSFPGTGNNEQFF,TRBJ2-1,.,.,TRBV5-4
TGTGCCAGCAGCTTAACCCGAATGACAGGGGTAACTGAAGCTTTCTTT,CASSLTRMTGVTEAFF,TRBJ1-1,TRBD1,.,TRBV7-8
TGTGCCAGCAGACCCCCAGGGGGCAGAGCTTTCTTT,CASRPPGGRAFF,TRBJ1-1,TRBD1,.,TRBV6-5
TGTGCCAGCTCACCAGGACAGGGCAGCCAGCCCCAGCATTTT,CASSPGQGSQPQHF,TRBJ1-5,TRBD1,.,TRBV18
TGTGCCAGCAGTCCCCCCAAGGGGTCACCCCTCCACTTT,CASSPPKGSPLHF,TRBJ1-6,.,.,TRBV28
TGTGCCAGCAGCCGGGGGGACACCGGGGAGCTGTTTTTT,CASSRGDTGELFF,TRBJ2-2,TRBD2,.,TRBV12-3/TRBV12-4
TGTGCCAGCAGCGTAAACTTGGTAGATGAAAAACTGTTTTTT,CASSVNLVDEKLFF,TRBJ1-4,.,.,TRBV9
TGTGCCAGCAGCTTAGTGCGTCAGGACTACGAGCAGTACTTC,CASSLVRQDYEQYF,TRBJ2-7,.,.,TRBV11-2
TGTGCCAGCAGCCGAAGACAGGGGACGCCCGGAGATACGCAGTATTTT,CASSRRQGTPGDTQYF,TRBJ2-3,TRBD1,.,TRBV5-4